This entry lists 14 T cell receptor beta chains sequenced from one sample in a study of glioma-infiltrating T cells. Amplification of TCR alpha and beta CDR3 regions from RNA used iRepertoire nested multiplex PCR. Using its own MiXCR run on the multiplex PCR reads, TCRdb lists one record per CDR3 protein. The sample carries approximately 100,000 distinct CDR3 sequences, about 25% recorded once. Sequencing was carried out using glioma tissue, nonneoplastic brain tissue, or PBMCs (not recorded which). Receptors originate from a human donor with low-grade glioma or glioblastoma, undergoing nonglioma brain surgery, or in good health (not recorded which).

This clonotype came up many times. The V call is TRBV2, the J call TRBJ2-5; 11 nucleotides align to TRBD2. The CDR3 loop spans 16 amino acids. V shed 6 bases, J shed 2 bases, and the junction held 8 bases outside the gene matches. Germline-derived CDR1 and CDR2 are SNHLY and FYNNEI. CDR3 DNA sequence: TGTGCCAGCAGCTACCTAGCGGGGGGCGCTCAAGAGACCCAGTACTTC. Residues: CASSYLAGGAQETQYF. The variable domain in full, with the rest retrieved from reference TRBV2 and TRBJ2-5, is EPEVTQTPSHQVTQMGQEVILRCVPISNHLYFYWYRQILGQKVEFLVSFYNNEISEKSEIFDDQFSVERPDGSNFTLKIRSTKLEDSAMYFCASSYLAGGAQETQYFGPGTRLLVL.

This clonotype was detected many times. This rearrangement joins TRBV3-1 to TRBJ1-4, with a tentative D call TRBD1 (5 bases). Germline V gene sequence: CDR1 LGHDT, CDR2 YNNKEL (reference sequence). V lost 4 bases, J lost 5 bases, and 11 bases lay in between. There are 14 residues in the CDR3. CDR3: CASSRAAGNEKLFF. CDR3 DNA sequence: TGTGCCAGCAGCCGCGCCGCAGGGAATGAAAAACTGTTTTTT.

This clonotype was observed many times. The chain combines TRBV12-3 or TRBV12-4 with TRBJ1-5; a possible D gene is TRBD1 (5 bases). This CDR3 has 14 residues. V was pared by 2 bases and J by 7 bases, with 12 bases between. The CDR3 protein is CASSLKDEGQPQHF. CDR3 in DNA: TGTGCCAGCAGTTTAAAGGACGAGGGGCAGCCCCAGCATTTT.

Remarks on this clonotype: A much larger clone lies a single base off, so this may be a read error. CDR3 region: CSAREPTGNYCGHTF. CDR3 DNA: TGCAGTGCTAGAGAACCGACAGGGAACTACTGTGGCCACACCTTC. The chain uses TRBV20-1 and TRBJ1-2; TRBD1 matches 7 bases. This CDR3 spans 15 amino acids. CDR1 is DFQATT and CDR2 is SNEGSKA in the germline V gene (reference sequence).

This clonotype was detected ten times or more. The chain is built from TRBV7-2 and TRBJ2-1, with D perhaps matching TRBD2 (6 bases). Trimming pared 5 bases from V and 2 bases from J, leaving 13 bases between. CDR3 length equals 15 residues. Germline V gene data show CDR1 as SGHTA and CDR2 as FQGNSA. In DNA, the CDR3 is TGTGCCAGCAGCCCCCTCGCGGGACCCTACAATGAGCAGTTCTTC. Amino acid sequence: CASSPLAGPYNEQFF.

This clonotype was counted many times. The chain carries TRBV4-2 and TRBJ2-2; 10 bases line up with TRBD2. The V segment lost 6 bases and the J segment 6 bases; nucleotides outside the gene matches: 4. In germline, CDR1 is LGHNA, CDR2 YNFKEQ. The CDR3 spans 14 residues. In DNA form, the CDR3 reads TGTGCCAGCAGTCGGACTAGCGGTGCCGGGGAGCTGTTTTTT. Translation: CASSRTSGAGELFF.

As regards this clonotype: A much larger clone lies one base from this, so it may be a read error. The rearrangement joins TRBV5-4 to TRBJ1-4; 9 positions match TRBD1. The CDR3 totals 13 residues. Germline V gives CDR1 SGHNT, CDR2 YYREEE (reference sequence). Trimming at V came to 7 bases and at J to 7 bases, leaving 5 bases not matched to a gene. The CDR3: CASRRDRVEKLFF. The CDR3 nucleotides are TGTGCCAGCCGCCGGGACAGGGTTGAAAAACTGTTTTTT.

This clonotype has just a few counts. J is TRBJ1-2 and V is TRBV9, with D tentatively TRBD1 (5 bases). Germline loops: CDR1 SGDLS, CDR2 YYNGEE. Trimming cost V 2 bases and J 8 bases, with 16 bases left between them. This CDR3 contains 14 residues. The CDR3 region is CASSVSWGESGYTF. DNA of the CDR3: TGTGCCAGCAGCGTGTCTTGGGGGGAATCCGGCTACACCTTC.

This clonotype was detected ten times or more. The rearrangement uses TRBV6-6 and TRBJ2-1, with D perhaps TRBD1 (6 bases). Germline-derived CDR1 and CDR2 are MNHNY and SVGAGI (reference sequence). The V end lost 2 bases, the J end lost 7 bases, and 12 bases lay between the germline ends. The CDR3 runs to 14 residues. This CDR3 reads CASSYRRQANEQFF. The CDR3 nucleotides read TGTGCCAGCAGTTACCGGAGACAGGCGAATGAGCAGTTCTTC.

Turning to this clonotype: This could be a read error, since a much larger clone is one nucleotide away. V is TRBV28 and J is TRBJ2-7; 10 bases are shared with TRBD2. The V gene's germline CDR1 is MDHEN and CDR2 SYDVKM. The CDR3 consists of 14 residues. With V trimmed by 6 bases and J by 1 base, 3 bases remained unmatched. Here the CDR3 DNA reads TGTGCCAGCAGGGCTAGCGGGGGTTCCTACGAGCAGTACTTC. Translating it yields CASRASGGSYEQYF.

The table lists this clonotype with many counts. This chain uses TRBV14 with TRBJ1-1; D is ambiguous. Germline V lookup: CDR1 SGHDN, CDR2 FVKESK. Trimming took 2 bases from V and 3 from J, leaving 19 bases between them. CDR3 length: 17 residues. The CDR3: CASSQPRTESGDTEAFF. The DNA for the CDR3 is TGTGCCAGCAGCCAACCTCGGACGGAGTCTGGAGACACTGAAGCTTTCTTT.

This clonotype was counted a few times. The chain has TRBV7-9 and TRBJ2-3, with 9 bases matching TRBD2. Trimming took 5 bases from V and 0 from J; bases not matched to a gene: 12. Per germline, CDR1 SEHNR and CDR2 FQNEAQ (reference sequence). The CDR3 runs to 18 residues. CDR3 region: CASSREAGGYLSTDTQYF. The CDR3 DNA reads TGTGCCAGCAGCCGGGAAGCGGGGGGTTACCTAAGCACAGATACGCAGTATTTT. The full variable domain, rest sourced from reference TRBV7-9 and TRBJ2-3, is DTGVSQNPRHKITKRGQNVTFRCDPISEHNRLYWYRQTLGQGPEFLTYFQNEAQLEKSRLLSDRFSAERPKGSFSTLEIQRTEQGDSAMYLCASSREAGGYLSTDTQYFGPGTRLTVL.

The chain employs TRBV5-1 and TRBJ2-7; no firm D call. The CDR3 has 15 residues. The germline V gene encodes CDR1 SGHRS and CDR2 YFSETQ. V was shortened by 0 bases and J by 0 bases, with 10 bases between the two germline ends. CDR3: CASSLDPRSSYEQYF. As DNA, the CDR3 is TGCGCCAGCAGCTTGGATCCCCGGAGCTCCTACGAGCAGTACTTC.

There are many counts of this clonotype. J is TRBJ1-1 and V is TRBV4-1; D may be TRBD1 (6 bases). V lost 4 bases and J 5 bases, leaving 17 bases between the germline ends. This CDR3 contains 15 residues. CDR1 and CDR2 (germline): MGHRA, YSYEKL. CDR3: CASSLSFRGGTEAFF. DNA for the CDR3: TGCGCCAGCAGCCTCTCATTCCGAGGGGGAACTGAAGCTTTCTTT.